A selection of T cell receptor beta chains follows, all from one sample in a study of blood T cell repertoires in COVID-19. Sequencing was performed with immunoSEQ multiplex PCR; in TCRdb, only in-frame clones are kept and a portion is missing. The sample contains over 95,000 clones, roughly 80% of which appear only once. Source material: peripheral blood. These receptors originate from a man aged 50 or older with acute or convalescent COVID-19. CDR3s leave out the opening cysteine and the closing phenylalanine or tryptophan. Each record gives: J gene, V gene, D gene, clone size, CDR3 protein. A D gene is named only where the DNA matches it firmly. Expanded clones are given a class, and other clones once, few, many or no size at all.

TRBJ2-2	TRBV20-1	TRBD2	.	SASLAGATGELF
TRBJ1-1	TRBV6-5	.	once	ASSYAGGRTEAF
TRBJ2-3	TRBV9	TRBD2	.	ASSVSGADTDTQY
TRBJ1-6	TRBV19	TRBD1	.	ASSPQDRDNSPLH
TRBJ2-2	TRBV6-6	.	.	ASSLGRVVAGELF
TRBJ2-7	TRBV5-6	.	few	ASSPDTSYEQY
TRBJ1-5	TRBV9	TRBD1	.	ASSAGSETGTQPQH
TRBJ2-1	TRBV6-1	.	.	ASSETPLYNEQF
TRBJ1-4	TRBV5-4	TRBD1	.	ASSLRTGDEKLF
TRBJ1-5	TRBV10-3	TRBD1	once	ASGTGPRQPQH
TRBJ2-7	TRBV11-2	.	.	ASRRSQNNEQY
TRBJ2-7	TRBV6-5	TRBD1	few	ASSFGQGAGEQY
TRBJ1-5	TRBV28	.	.	ASRSDRNNQPQH